This record concerns one T cell receptor beta chain sequence. The data were taken from a study of OX40 agonist ivuxolimab in advanced cancers. Clones were sequenced by immunoSEQ multiplex PCR, and TCRdb holds only the in-frame ones, with some missing. This sample carries around 15,000 clones, around 88% of them seen once, and the ten largest clones take 3% to 4%. The sample here was CD4+ or CD8+ T cells sorted from blood, taken in a trial of the OX40 agonist ivuxolimab. The source is an adult with an advanced solid tumor such as melanoma, head and neck, liver or kidney cancer.

The chain's CDR3 is CASARDERTGELFF. Here the CDR3 DNA reads TGTGCCAGTGCCCGTGACGAGCGCACCGGGGAGCTGTTTTTT. The rearrangement joins TRBV4-2 to TRBJ2-2; the D is unclear. V was pared by 9 bases and J by 4 bases, with 15 bases between. CDR3 size: 14 residues. The germline gives CDR1 LGHNA, CDR2 YNFKEQ.